This T cell receptor (beta chain) was profiled in a study of T cell changes during pregnancy in multiple sclerosis. The CDR3 has 13 residues. Trimming cost V 8 bases and J 5 bases, with 13 bases left between them. Germline assignment: CDR1 MNHEY and CDR2 SMNVEV (reference sequence). The data were produced by immunoSEQ multiplex PCR, yet TCRdb's version contains in-frame clones alone and is incomplete. The data show roughly 40,000 clones, with more than 90% seen just once and roughly 1.2% held by the top ten. This material consisted of peripheral blood, taken before pregnancy. The receptor's source is a female donor with multiple sclerosis, enrolled in a pregnancy study. This chain uses TRBV27 with TRBJ1-5; D remains ambiguous. CDR3 residues: CASRARFDQPQHF. Here the CDR3 DNA reads TGTGCCAGCCGCGCACGGTTTGATCAGCCCCAGCATTTT.